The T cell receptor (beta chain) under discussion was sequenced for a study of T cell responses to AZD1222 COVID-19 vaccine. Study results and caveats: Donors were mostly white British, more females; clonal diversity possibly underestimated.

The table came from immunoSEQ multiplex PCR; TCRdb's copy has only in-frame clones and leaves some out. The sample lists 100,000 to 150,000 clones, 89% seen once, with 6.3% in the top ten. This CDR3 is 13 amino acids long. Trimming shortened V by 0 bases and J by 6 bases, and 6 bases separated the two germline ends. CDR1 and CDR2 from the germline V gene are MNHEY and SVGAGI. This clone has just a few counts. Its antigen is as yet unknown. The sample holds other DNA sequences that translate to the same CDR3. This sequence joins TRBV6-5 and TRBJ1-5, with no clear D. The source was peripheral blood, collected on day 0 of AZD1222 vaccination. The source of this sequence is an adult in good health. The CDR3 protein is CASSYSNTQPQHF. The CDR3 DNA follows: TGTGCCAGCAGTTACTCGAATACTCAGCCCCAGCATTTT.